The 27 T cell receptor beta chains given below trace back to one sample, sequenced in a study of cytomegalovirus exposure and HLA in healthy donors. The primer mix had 60 Vbeta and 13 Jbeta primers. Sequencing used immunoSEQ multiplex PCR; TCRdb keeps in-frame clones, though not all of them. The repertoire holds about 130,000 clones, with over 70% as singletons. Sequences were obtained from PBMCs. All receptors come from a female donor in good health and CMV-seronegative.

The chain is built from TRBV7-9 and TRBJ2-5, with 8 bases that match TRBD2. The CDR3 is made up of 19 amino acids. Trimming removed 5 bases from V and 2 bases from J; junction bases left unmatched: 19. Per the germline V gene, CDR1 is SEHNR and CDR2 is FQNEAQ (reference sequence). CDR3 nucleotides: TGTGCCAGCAGCCCCCGATCTAGCGGGTGGCCCCCCGGGCAAGAGACCCAGTACTTC. Translation gives CASSPRSSGWPPGQETQYF.

The CDR3: CASSPIDSMHSNQPQHF. In nucleotides, the CDR3 is TGTGCCAGCAGTCCCATAGACAGTATGCATAGCAATCAGCCCCAGCATTTT. V usage is TRBV28 and J usage is TRBJ1-5, with D tentatively TRBD1 (5 bases). Germline loops: CDR1 MDHEN, CDR2 SYDVKM. V gave up 5 bases and J gave up 0 bases, with 17 bases separating them. The CDR3 is 17 amino acids.

In its sample, this clone was seen a few times. The chain carries TRBV5-4 and TRBJ1-6, with 7 bases matching TRBD1. V trimming: 1 base; J trimming: 5 bases; junction bases outside the gene matches: 0. The CDR3 spans 14 residues. Per germline, CDR1 SGHNT and CDR2 YYREEE (reference sequence). Here the CDR3 DNA reads TGTGCCAGCAGCTTGACAGGGGATAATTCACCCCTCCACTTT. Protein product: CASSLTGDNSPLHF. Filled out from reference TRBV5-4 and TRBJ1-6, the complete variable domain reads ETGVTQSPTHLIKTRGQQVTLRCSSQSGHNTVSWYQQALGQGPQFIFQYYREEENGRGNFPPRFSGLQFPNYSSELNVNALELDDSALYLCASSLTGDNSPLHFGNGTRLTVT.

The V gene is TRBV29-1, the J gene TRBJ2-3, with 10 positions matching TRBD2. The J segment lost 5 bases and the V segment lost 6 bases, leaving 14 bases of the junction unmatched. The germline CDR1 and CDR2 sequences are SQVTM and ANQGSEA. CDR3 size: 16 residues. The CDR3, as DNA: TGCAGCGTCCAGCTAAACTTAGCGGGAGGAAGAGATACGCAGTATTTT. This codes for CSVQLNLAGGRDTQYF.

This clone came up once. V and J are TRBV5-1 and TRBJ1-2; TRBD1 is a possible D gene (5 bases). CDR1 SGHRS and CDR2 YFSETQ come from the germline V gene. V was shortened by 4 bases and J by 4 bases, with 14 bases between the two germline ends. This CDR3 comprises 14 residues. The CDR3, as DNA: TGCGCCAGCAGCCCGTCGGGGGAAGGCTATGGCTACACCTTC. Protein sequence: CASSPSGEGYGYTF.

This clone occurred a few times. This chain joins TRBV14 and TRBJ1-1; D possibly corresponds to TRBD1 (6 bases). CDR1 is SGHDN and CDR2 is FVKESK in the germline V gene. The CDR3 has 13 amino acids. Trimming stripped 5 bases from V and 10 bases from J, with 17 bases between. The CDR3 coding sequence is TGTGCCAGCAGCGAGGTGGGGGGGCTCGGAGCTTTCTTT. It encodes CASSEVGGLGAFF. Looking up the rest from reference TRBV14 and TRBJ1-1 gives the full variable domain: EAGVTQFPSHSVIEKGQTVTLRCDPISGHDNLYWYRRVMGKEIKFLLHFVKESKQDESGMPNNRFLAERTGGTYSTLKVQPAELEDSGVYFCASSEVGGLGAFFGQGTRLTVV.

The rearrangement uses TRBV18 and TRBJ1-3; 11 bases align to TRBD1. The CDR3 sequence is 16 residues long. Germline-derived CDR1 and CDR2 are KGHSH and LQKENI. Trimming at V came to 4 bases and at J to 4 bases, leaving 6 bases not matched to a gene. The CDR3 loop is CASSQRTGGDGNTIYF. In DNA form, the CDR3 reads TGTGCCAGCTCACAAAGGACAGGGGGCGACGGAAACACCATATATTTT.

The chain is built from TRBV28 and TRBJ2-3; the match to TRBD1 covers 7 bases. Germline assignment: CDR1 MDHEN and CDR2 SYDVKM. The CDR3 runs to 18 residues. J lost 7 bases, V lost 7 bases, and 23 bases had no gene match. CDR3 loop: CASNVGAKQGFSRNTQYF. Written as DNA, the CDR3 is TGTGCCAGCAATGTGGGGGCTAAACAGGGGTTTTCCAGAAATACGCAGTATTTT.

This clone was picked up a small number of times. V gene TRBV7-9 combines with J gene TRBJ2-7; D is ambiguous. V was clipped by 5 bases and J by 1 base, with 6 bases between them. This CDR3 contains 12 residues. Germline values: CDR1 SEHNR, CDR2 FQNEAQ (reference sequence). The CDR3 sequence: CASSPQSYEQYF. In DNA form, the CDR3 reads TGTGCCAGCAGCCCCCAATCCTACGAGCAGTACTTC. Supplemented by reference TRBV7-9 and TRBJ2-7, the full variable domain reads DTGVSQNPRHKITKRGQNVTFRCDPISEHNRLYWYRQTLGQGPEFLTYFQNEAQLEKSRLLSDRFSAERPKGSFSTLEIQRTEQGDSAMYLCASSPQSYEQYFGPGTRLTVT.

The chain recombines TRBV7-8 with TRBJ2-2, with D possibly being TRBD1 (5 bases). This CDR3 has 15 residues. Per the germline V gene, CDR1 is SGHVS and CDR2 is FQNEAQ. V was pared by 5 bases and J by 7 bases, with 17 bases between. The CDR3 nucleotides read TGTGCCAGCAGCGAGGACACACCATACTTCGGGGAGCTGTTTTTT. This gives the protein CASSEDTPYFGELFF.

The chain couples TRBV5-4 to TRBJ1-1; 9 bases line up with TRBD1. Germline values: CDR1 SGHNT, CDR2 YYREEE (reference sequence). V lost 0 bases, J lost 11 bases, and 2 bases stayed unmatched. The CDR3 is 12 amino acids. The CDR3 nucleotides read TGTGCCAGCAGCTTGGCTGGACAGGGGGCTTTCTTT. Amino acid sequence: CASSLAGQGAFF.

This chain links TRBV15 with TRBJ2-3; a weak D match, TRBD1 (5 bases). V gave up 0 bases and J gave up 6 bases, with 22 bases separating them. The CDR3 runs to 18 residues. CDR1 is LNHNV and CDR2 is YYDKDF in the germline V gene (reference sequence). The DNA of the CDR3 is TGTGCCACCAGCAGAGATTTTCGGTTTGGGGCTACCCCGGATACGCAGTATTTT. Encoded protein: CATSRDFRFGATPDTQYF.

V usage is TRBV6-5 and J usage is TRBJ2-7; tentative D call: TRBD1 (6 bases). Trimming stripped 5 bases from V and 3 bases from J, with 14 bases between. CDR1 MNHEY and CDR2 SVGAGI come from the germline V gene. This CDR3 is 14 amino acids long. CDR3: CASSRQGINYEQYF. The CDR3 DNA is TGTGCCAGCAGTCGTCAGGGGATAAACTACGAGCAGTACTTC.

The V gene is TRBV6-6, the J gene TRBJ2-7; TRBD2 aligns across 8 bases. Trimming took 6 bases from V and 6 from J; bases not matched to a gene: 7. From germline, CDR1 is MNHNY and CDR2 SVGAGI (reference sequence). The CDR3 is 13 amino acids. The CDR3 is CASSPAGTSEQYF. The DNA for the CDR3 is TGTGCCAGCAGCCCCGCCGGGACTAGCGAGCAGTACTTC.

The V and J genes are TRBV21-1 and TRBJ2-7; whether TRBD1, the table's D call, matches the DNA was not checked. TRBV21-1 is labeled a pseudogene. The CDR3 consists of 14 residues. The DNA for the CDR3 is TGTGCCAGCACCCCAGGATATCTAACCTACGAGCAGTACTTC. Amino acid sequence: CASTPGYLTYEQYF.

V is TRBV7-9 and J is TRBJ2-5; D not resolved. This CDR3 spans 14 amino acids. V was pared by 5 bases and J by 4 bases, with 14 bases between. CDR1 and CDR2 (germline): SEHNR, FQNEAQ (reference sequence). The CDR3, as DNA: TGTGCCAGCAGCGAGTACGGATCAGGAGAGACCCAGTACTTC. It is translated as CASSEYGSGETQYF.

V is TRBV10-1 and J is TRBJ1-1, with 7 bases lining up with TRBD1. Germline CDR1 reads WNHNN; CDR2 reads SYGVQD (reference sequence). The ends lost 3 bases at V and 5 bases at J; junction bases unmatched: 6. The CDR3 is 14 amino acids. In DNA form, the CDR3 reads TGCGCCAGCAGTGAAGGGGGCCCCCGAACTGAAGCTTTCTTT. This sequence encodes CASSEGGPRTEAFF.

The rearrangement uses TRBV30 and TRBJ1-6; unclear D gene. Trimming stripped 6 bases from V and 7 bases from J, with 10 bases between. The CDR3 length is 12 residues. Germline V lookup: CDR1 GTSNPN, CDR2 SVGIG (reference sequence). CDR3 nucleotide sequence: TGTGCCTGCGACCGGGTAAATTCACCCCTCCACTTT. Translated, it gives CACDRVNSPLHF.

This clone showed up just a few times. The V gene is TRBV5-1, the J gene TRBJ2-2; no clear D. V gave up 1 base and J gave up 1 base, with 2 bases separating them. Germline CDR1 is SGHRS and CDR2 is YFSETQ. This CDR3 has 13 residues. The CDR3 nucleotides are TGCGCCAGCAGCTTGCTGAACACCGGGGAGCTGTTTTTT. Protein: CASSLLNTGELFF.

This clone was detected a few times. The chain carries TRBV4-1 and TRBJ2-2; 8 bases map to TRBD1. Looked up from germline, CDR1 is MGHRA and CDR2 is YSYEKL. This CDR3 has 16 residues. Unmatched junction bases numbered 4, after V lost 3 bases and J lost 1 base. The CDR3 loop is CASSQDDRGNTGELFF. The DNA of the CDR3 is TGCGCCAGCAGCCAGGACGACAGGGGGAACACCGGGGAGCTGTTTTTT.

V is TRBV6-6 and J is TRBJ1-1; 10 bases fit TRBD1. Germline CDR1 and CDR2: MNHNY and SVGAGI (reference sequence). Germline trimming cut 0 bases from V and 6 bases from J; bases unmatched to any gene: 4. This CDR3 has 15 residues. CDR3 DNA: TGTGCCAGCAGTTACTCGCGACAGGGGGCCTCTGAAGCTTTCTTT. Protein sequence: CASSYSRQGASEAFF.

The chain carries TRBV11-2 and TRBJ1-2; D is unresolved. The germline CDR1 and CDR2 sequences are SGHAT and FQNNGV. The ends were cut back, 0 bases at V and 2 bases at J, with 4 bases in the middle. The CDR3 spans 13 residues. CDR3 coding DNA: TGTGCCAGCAGCTTAGAACTAAACTATGGCTACACCTTC. Translation gives CASSLELNYGYTF.

The chain carries TRBV5-1 and TRBJ2-6, with unresolved D. CDR1 and CDR2 (germline): SGHRS, YFSETQ. V lost 3 bases and J lost 0, with 7 bases in between. CDR3 length equals 15 residues. The CDR3 sequence: CASSSEISGANVLTF. The CDR3 DNA is TGCGCCAGCAGCTCGGAGATCTCTGGGGCCAACGTCCTGACTTTC.

Worth noting for this clone: Mismatch with germline at one junction end may stem from a read error. This chain connects TRBV19 to TRBJ2-3; D is ambiguous. CDR1 LNHDA and CDR2 SQIVND come from the germline V gene (reference sequence). The CDR3 has 13 amino acids. The CDR3 loop is CTSSSYNSDTQYF. The DNA of the CDR3 is TGTACCAGTAGTTCATACAATTCAGATACGCAGTATTTT. The whole variable domain, filled in from reference TRBV19 and TRBJ2-3, reads DGGITQSPKYLFRKEGQNVTLSCEQNLNHDAMYWYRQDPGQGLRLIYYSQIVNDFQKGDIAEGYSVSREKKESFPLTVTSAQKNPTAFYLCTSSSYNSDTQYFGPGTRLTVL.

Comment on this clone: No conserved phenylalanine or tryptophan is present at the end of the CDR3, so a read error is the likely explanation. The DNA is left out, because the CDR3 cannot be placed on it with certainty; the CDR3 is given as TCRdb lists it. The chain combines TRBV5-6 with TRBJ2-3; TRBD2 is the table's D call and was not checked against the DNA. From germline, CDR1 is SGHDT and CDR2 YYEEEE. The CDR3 adds up to 13 amino acids, both ends counted. The CDR3 loop reads CASSRTGLAGGVS.

The rearrangement joins TRBV6-6 to TRBJ2-1; 10 nucleotides agree with TRBD2. Trimming removed 0 bases from V and 4 bases from J; junction bases left unmatched: 3. Germline V gives CDR1 MNHNY, CDR2 SVGAGI (reference sequence). The CDR3 spans 16 residues. The CDR3 sequence is CASSYSPAGGYNEQFF. The CDR3 nucleotides read TGTGCCAGCAGTTACTCCCCAGCGGGAGGGTACAATGAGCAGTTCTTC.

CDR3 DNA sequence: TGTGCCAGCAGCACAGACCTTGGATTAGCCAAAAACATTCAGTACTTC. Translating it yields CASSTDLGLAKNIQYF. The rearrangement uses TRBV7-9 and TRBJ2-4, with D unclear. This CDR3 comprises 16 residues. The germline gives CDR1 SEHNR, CDR2 FQNEAQ (reference sequence). V dropped 5 bases and J dropped 0 bases, with 14 bases sitting between them. Full variable domain (outside the CDR3, taken from reference TRBV7-9 and TRBJ2-4): DTGVSQNPRHKITKRGQNVTFRCDPISEHNRLYWYRQTLGQGPEFLTYFQNEAQLEKSRLLSDRFSAERPKGSFSTLEIQRTEQGDSAMYLCASSTDLGLAKNIQYFGAGTRLSVL.